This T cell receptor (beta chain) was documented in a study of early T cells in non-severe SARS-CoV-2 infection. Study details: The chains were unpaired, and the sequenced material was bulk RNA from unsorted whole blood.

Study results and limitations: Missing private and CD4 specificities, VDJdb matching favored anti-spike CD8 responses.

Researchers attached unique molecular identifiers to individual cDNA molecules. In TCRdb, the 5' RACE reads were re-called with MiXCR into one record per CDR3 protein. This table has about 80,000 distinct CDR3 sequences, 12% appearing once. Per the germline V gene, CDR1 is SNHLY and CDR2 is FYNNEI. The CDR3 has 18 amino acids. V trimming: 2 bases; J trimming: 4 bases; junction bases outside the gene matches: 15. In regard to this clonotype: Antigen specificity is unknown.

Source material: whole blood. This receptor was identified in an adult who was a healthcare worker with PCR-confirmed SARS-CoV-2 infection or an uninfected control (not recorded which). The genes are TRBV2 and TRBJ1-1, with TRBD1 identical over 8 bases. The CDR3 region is CASSEKGIRQGSSTEAFF. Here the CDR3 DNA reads TGTGCCAGCAGTGAAAAGGGGATTCGACAGGGGTCCTCCACTGAAGCTTTCTTT. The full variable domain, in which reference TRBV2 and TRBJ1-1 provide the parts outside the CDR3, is EPEVTQTPSHQVTQMGQEVILRCVPISNHLYFYWYRQILGQKVEFLVSFYNNEISEKSEIFDDQFSVERPDGSNFTLKIRSTKLEDSAMYFCASSEKGIRQGSSTEAFFGQGTRLTVV.